The next 5 T cell receptor beta chains were all read from a single sample in a study of cytomegalovirus exposure and HLA in healthy donors. TCRdb keeps only in-frame clones here, not all; method: immunoSEQ multiplex PCR. The repertoire holds 150,000 to 200,000 clones, with 75% to 90% as singletons. Sequenced input: PBMCs. Source of these receptors: a man aged 18 to 30 in good health and CMV-seropositive.

The chain links TRBV19 to TRBJ2-7; 7 bases are shared with TRBD2. This CDR3 is 17 amino acids long. The germline gives CDR1 LNHDA, CDR2 SQIVND (reference sequence). The trim removed 6 bases at V and 0 bases at J, leaving 14 bases unmatched. CDR3 in amino acids: CASRGVFASGNSYEQYF. The CDR3 DNA is TGTGCCAGTAGGGGGGTTTTCGCCAGCGGGAACTCCTACGAGCAGTACTTC.

This clone showed up just once. The genes are TRBV9 and TRBJ1-1, with a possible D match to TRBD1 (6 bases). The germline V gene encodes CDR1 SGDLS and CDR2 YYNGEE. The CDR3 has 15 residues. V gave up 0 bases and J gave up 9 bases, with 18 bases separating them. As DNA, the CDR3 is TGTGCCAGCAGCGTAGAACAGTCGGGCAGGGGTAAAGCTTTCTTT. Amino acid sequence: CASSVEQSGRGKAFF. Full variable domain (rest looked up from reference TRBV9 and TRBJ1-1): DSGVTQTPKHLITATGQRVTLRCSPRSGDLSVYWYQQSLDQGLQFLIQYYNGEERAKGNILERFSAQQFPDLHSELNLSSLELGDSALYFCASSVEQSGRGKAFFGQGTRLTVV.

The chain carries TRBV7-2 and TRBJ1-2; possible D gene TRBD1, 6 bases. V shed 5 bases and J shed 4 bases, with 14 bases lying between them. The germline V gene encodes CDR1 SGHTA and CDR2 FQGNSA. The CDR3 contains 14 residues. CDR3 nucleotides: TGTGCCAGCAGCCGGACAGCCGACCTCTATGGCTACACCTTC. Translation: CASSRTADLYGYTF. The full variable domain, completed using reference TRBV7-2 and TRBJ1-2, is GAGVSQSPSNKVTEKGKDVELRCDPISGHTALYWYRQSLGQGLEFLIYFQGNSAPDKSGLPSDRFSAERTGGSVSTLTIQRTQQEDSAVYLCASSRTADLYGYTFGSGTRLTVV.

The chain couples TRBV4-1 to TRBJ2-3, with D tentatively TRBD2 (5 bases). This CDR3 has 14 residues. V shed 9 bases and J shed 1 base, with 14 bases lying between them. The germline CDR1 and CDR2 sequences are MGHRA and YSYEKL. This CDR3 is CASTSGLGTDTQYF. The DNA for the CDR3 is TGCGCCAGTACGAGCGGCTTGGGCACAGATACGCAGTATTTT.

This clone was detected ten times or more. The chain links TRBV4-2 to TRBJ1-2; 8 positions agree with TRBD1. The trim removed 2 bases at V and 7 bases at J, leaving 6 bases unmatched. Germline V gives CDR1 LGHNA, CDR2 YNFKEQ. This CDR3 comprises 14 residues. The CDR3 DNA is TGTGCCAGCAGCCAACAGGACAGGGTTAGTGGCTACACCTTC. Its protein product is CASSQQDRVSGYTF.